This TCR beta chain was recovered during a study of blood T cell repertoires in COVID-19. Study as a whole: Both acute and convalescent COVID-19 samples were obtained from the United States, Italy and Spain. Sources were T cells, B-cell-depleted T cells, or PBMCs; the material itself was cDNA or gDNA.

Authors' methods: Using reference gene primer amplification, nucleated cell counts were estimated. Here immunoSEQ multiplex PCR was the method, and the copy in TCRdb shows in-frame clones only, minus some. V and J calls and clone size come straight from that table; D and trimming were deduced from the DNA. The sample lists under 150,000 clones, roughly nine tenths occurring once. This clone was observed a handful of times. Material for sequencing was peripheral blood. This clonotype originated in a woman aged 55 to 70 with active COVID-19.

The CDR3 spells CASSPTGPTEAFF. Here the CDR3 DNA reads TGTGCCAGCAGCCCCACAGGGCCCACTGAAGCTTTCTTT. The rearrangement uses TRBV7-3 and TRBJ1-1; the D gene is possibly TRBD1 (6 bases). The CDR3 is made up of 13 amino acids. V lost 5 bases to trimming and J lost 4 bases, with 11 bases between them. CDR1 and CDR2 from the germline V gene are SGHTA and FQGTGA.